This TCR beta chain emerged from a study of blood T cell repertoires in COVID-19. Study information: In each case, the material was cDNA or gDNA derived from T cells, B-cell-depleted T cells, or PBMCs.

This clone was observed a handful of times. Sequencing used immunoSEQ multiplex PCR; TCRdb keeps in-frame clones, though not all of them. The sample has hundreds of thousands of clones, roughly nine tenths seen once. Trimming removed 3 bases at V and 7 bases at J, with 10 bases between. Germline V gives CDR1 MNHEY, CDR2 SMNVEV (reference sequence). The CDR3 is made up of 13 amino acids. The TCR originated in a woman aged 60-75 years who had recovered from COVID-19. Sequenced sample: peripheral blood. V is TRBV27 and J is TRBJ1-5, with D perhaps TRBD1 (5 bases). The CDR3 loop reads CASSFGAEQPQHF. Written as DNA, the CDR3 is TGTGCCAGCAGTTTTGGGGCGGAGCAGCCCCAGCATTTT.